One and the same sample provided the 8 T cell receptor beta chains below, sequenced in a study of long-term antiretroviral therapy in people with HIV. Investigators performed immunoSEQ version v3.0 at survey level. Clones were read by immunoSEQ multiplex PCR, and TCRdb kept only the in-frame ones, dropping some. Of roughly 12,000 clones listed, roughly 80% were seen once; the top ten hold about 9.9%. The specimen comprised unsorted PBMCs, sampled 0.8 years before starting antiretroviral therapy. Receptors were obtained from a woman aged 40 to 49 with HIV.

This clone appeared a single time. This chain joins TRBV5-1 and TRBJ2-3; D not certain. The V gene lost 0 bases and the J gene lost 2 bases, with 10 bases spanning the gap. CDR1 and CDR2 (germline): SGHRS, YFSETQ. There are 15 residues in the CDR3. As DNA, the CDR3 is TGCGCCAGCAGCTTGGCTGGAAACCCCACAGATACGCAGTATTTT. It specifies CASSLAGNPTDTQYF.

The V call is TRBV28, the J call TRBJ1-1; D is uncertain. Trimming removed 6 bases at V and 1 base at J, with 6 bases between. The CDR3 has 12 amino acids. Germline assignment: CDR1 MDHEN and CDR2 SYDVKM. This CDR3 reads CASSERNTEAFF. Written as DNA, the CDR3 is TGTGCCAGCAGCGAACGGAACACTGAAGCTTTCTTT.

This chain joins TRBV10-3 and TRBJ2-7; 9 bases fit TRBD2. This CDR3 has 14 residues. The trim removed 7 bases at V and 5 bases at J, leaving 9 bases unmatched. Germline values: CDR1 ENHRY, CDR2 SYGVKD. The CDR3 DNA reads TGTGCCATCAATCCTAGCGGGATGGTCGACGAGCAGTACTTC. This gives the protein CAINPSGMVDEQYF.

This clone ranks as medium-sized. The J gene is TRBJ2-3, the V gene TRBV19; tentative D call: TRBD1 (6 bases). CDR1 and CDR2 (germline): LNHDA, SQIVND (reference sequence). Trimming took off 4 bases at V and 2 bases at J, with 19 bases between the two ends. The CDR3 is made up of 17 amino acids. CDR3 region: CASSNTPGHQVTDTQYF. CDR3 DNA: TGTGCCAGTAGTAACACACCGGGACACCAAGTCACAGATACGCAGTATTTT.

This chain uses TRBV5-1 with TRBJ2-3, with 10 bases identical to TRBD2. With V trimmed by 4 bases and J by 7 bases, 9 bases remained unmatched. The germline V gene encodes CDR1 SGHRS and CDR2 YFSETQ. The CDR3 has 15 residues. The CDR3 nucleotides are TGCGCCAGCAGCCCCTTAGCGGGAGGAGAAAATACGCAGTATTTT. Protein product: CASSPLAGGENTQYF.

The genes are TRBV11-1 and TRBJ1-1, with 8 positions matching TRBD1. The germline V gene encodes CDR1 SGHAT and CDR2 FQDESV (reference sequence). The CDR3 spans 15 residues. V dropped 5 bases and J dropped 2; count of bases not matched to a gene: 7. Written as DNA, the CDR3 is TGTGCCAGCAGCGCCCGGACAGGGACAAACACTGAAGCTTTCTTT. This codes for CASSARTGTNTEAFF.

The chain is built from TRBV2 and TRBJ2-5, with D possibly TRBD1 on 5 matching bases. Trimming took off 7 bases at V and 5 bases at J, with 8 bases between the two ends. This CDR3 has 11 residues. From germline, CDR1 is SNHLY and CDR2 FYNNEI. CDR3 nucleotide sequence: TGTGCCAGCAAGGGGTGGGAGACCCAGTACTTC. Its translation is CASKGWETQYF.

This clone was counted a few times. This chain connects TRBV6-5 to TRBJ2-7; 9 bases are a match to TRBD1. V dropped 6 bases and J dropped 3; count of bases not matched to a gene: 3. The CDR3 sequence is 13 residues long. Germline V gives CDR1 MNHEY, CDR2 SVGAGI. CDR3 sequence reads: CASRRDRDYEQYF. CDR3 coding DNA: TGTGCCAGCAGAAGGGACAGGGACTACGAGCAGTACTTC.